The T cell receptor (beta chain) described here comes from a study of CD8 T cells in Susac syndrome. V was cut by 0 bases and J by 6 bases, with 6 bases left in between. The CDR3 is made up of 13 amino acids. Germline CDR1 reads MGHRA; CDR2 reads YSYEKL. Random hexamers served to reverse transcribe roughly 0.45 to 1 ug RNA. TCRdb re-called the immunoSEQ multiplex PCR reads with MiXCR, one entry per CDR3 protein. Of about 210,000 distinct CDR3 sequences detected, around 95% appear once; the ten largest clones hold roughly 0.1%. Sequenced sample: CD4+ T cells from PBMCs. The chain combines TRBV4-1 with TRBJ1-5; D is uncertain. The receptor was isolated from a human donor with multiple sclerosis. CDR3 loop: CASSQDGVQPQHF. CDR3 coding DNA: TGCGCCAGCAGCCAAGATGGGGTTCAGCCCCAGCATTTT.